The sample holds one count of the clone carrying this T cell receptor (beta chain). Antigen unknown. The data originate from a study of T cell responses to AZD1222 COVID-19 vaccine. Some clones are missing from TCRdb's copy, which holds only in-frame ones; the method was immunoSEQ multiplex PCR. The table includes approximately 120,000 clones, about 90% detected once. V was trimmed by 3 bases and J by 6 bases, leaving 12 bases between them. The CDR3 runs to 13 residues. Germline CDR1 KGHSH, CDR2 LQKENI. Overall study findings and caveats: Donor demographics were predominantly white British with a female majority; clonal diversity may be underestimated. Unmutated regions of variants are reportedly targeted by nearly half of spike-specific TCRs.

The sample in question was peripheral blood, obtained on day 0 of AZD1222 vaccination. This receptor was identified in an adult in good health. The J gene is TRBJ2-7, the V gene TRBV18, with a weak D call TRBD2 (5 bases). The CDR3 is CASSPGSGSEQYF. In DNA, the CDR3 is TGTGCCAGCTCACCGGGCAGCGGCAGCGAGCAGTACTTC. Together with reference TRBV18 and TRBJ2-7, the CDR3 gives the full variable domain: NAGVMQNPRHLVRRRGQEARLRCSPMKGHSHVYWYRQLPEEGLKFMVYLQKENIIDESGMPKERFSAEFPKEGPSILRIQQVVRGDSAAYFCASSPGSGSEQYFGPGTRLTVT.